There are many counts of the clone carrying this T cell receptor beta chain. The antigen is undetermined. The data derive from a study of CD8 T cells in ankylosing spondylitis. Points from the study as a whole: According to the report, clones linked to the disease were significantly enriched in matched synovial fluid samples taken from ankylosing spondylitis patients. Prior literature has documented some motif variants in synovial fluid and blood from reactive arthritis. Disease-linked clones were CD8+ and relatively rare in peripheral blood.

V was pared by 0 bases and J by 2 bases, with 6 bases of the junction left unmatched. This CDR3 spans 16 amino acids. Germline CDR1 and CDR2: MNHNS and SASEGT. Molecular-barcoded quantitative 5'-RACE produced these TCR beta libraries. TCRdb reprocessed the 5' RACE reads with MiXCR, giving one entry per CDR3 protein. The sample has approximately 220,000 distinct CDR3 sequences, 10% to 13% seen once. Specimen: blood, either unsorted or a sorted T cell fraction (not recorded which). The J gene is TRBJ2-7, the V gene TRBV6-1, with TRBD2 matching 8 bases. The sequence came from a male donor with ankylosing spondylitis or in good health (not recorded which). The CDR3 loop is CASSEASSGQPYEQYF. The DNA for the CDR3 is TGTGCCAGCAGTGAAGCCTCTAGCGGGCAACCCTACGAGCAGTACTTC.